The present T cell receptor beta chain was sequenced within a study of blood T cell repertoires in COVID-19 (dated by TCRdb to 2020 to 2021). In the study overall: Collaborator samples came from the United States, Italy and Spain and covered acute and convalescent phases of COVID-19. Samples came from the ongoing ImmuneRACE study (first 160 participants) plus 1,254 subjects from 6 global collaborators. The prospective study material was composed of cDNA or gDNA derived from T cells, B-cell-depleted T cells, or PBMCs. HLA class I and class II types, where available, came from metadata supplied by the sample provider rather than from assay-based typing. Nearly every sample came with metadata listing a de-identified subject ID, COVID-19 status, age in years and sex. The dataset comprised deeply sampled blood TCRbeta repertoires from subjects exposed to, actively infected with, or recovered from COVID-19. A freely available public database, intended as a resource for researchers studying the immune response to SARS-CoV-2, is where the repertoires were released. The investigation overall reported the following: The amount of clinical and demographic metadata varied by source and participant and was provided uncurated.

Comments on this clone: Its antigen is still unknown. Base qualities are not provided; no much larger clone lies one nucleotide away.

Whole blood was collected in K2EDTA tubes by collaborating institutions according to the institutions' own protocols. For TCRbeta analysis, collaborators shipped samples as frozen whole blood, isolated PBMCs, or DNA extracted from either of those sample types. Ends trimmed: V by 2 bases, J by 0 bases; bases unmatched to a gene: 0. The germline V gene yields SGHRS for CDR1 and YFSETQ for CDR2. The CDR3, from cysteine to phenylalanine, totals 15 residues. Only CDR3 DNA remains: 45 bases, in frame from the first base. TCRbeta CDR3 regions were amplified from genomic DNA using the immunoSEQ Assay, a bias-controlled multiplex PCR. In the original analysis: The number of nucleated cells in each sample was estimated from the amplification of reference gene primers within the assay. To quantify the absolute abundance of each unique TCRbeta CDR3 rearrangement, sequence reads were collapsed and filtered. For each sample, productive Simpson clonality was calculated by taking the square root of Simpson's diversity index across productive rearrangements. This immuneACCESS table, as held by TCRdb, lists in-frame sequences with V and J called but not all clones. Of the missing ones, under half trace to an unresolved V gene in checked studies; the others have no known cause. The DNA was the basis for D and trimming; V, J and clone size are from that table. The sample table contains fewer than 120,000 clones; only one count was recorded for more than 65% of them. The ten largest clones represent around 4% of the sample.

Sequenced input: peripheral blood. The sequence was collected from a woman aged 80 or over with acute or convalescent COVID-19. This chain joins TRBV5-1 to TRBJ2-2; 8 central bases correspond to TRBD2. The DNA is as follows: TGCGCCAGCAGCTTTAGCGGGGCGAACACCGGGGAGCTGTTTTTT. The encoded protein is CASSFSGANTGELFF.